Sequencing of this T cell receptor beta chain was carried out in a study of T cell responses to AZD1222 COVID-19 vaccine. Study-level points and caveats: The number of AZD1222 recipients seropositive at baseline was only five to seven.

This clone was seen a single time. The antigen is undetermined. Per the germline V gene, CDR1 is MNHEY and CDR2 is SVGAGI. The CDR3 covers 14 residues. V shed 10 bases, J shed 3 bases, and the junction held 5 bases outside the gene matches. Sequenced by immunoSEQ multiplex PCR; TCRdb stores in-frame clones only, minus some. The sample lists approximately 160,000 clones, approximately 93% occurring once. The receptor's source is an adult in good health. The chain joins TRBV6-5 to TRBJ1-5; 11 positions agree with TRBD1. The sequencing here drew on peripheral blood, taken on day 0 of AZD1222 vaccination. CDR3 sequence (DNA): TGTGCCACAAGGGACAGGGGGAACAATCAGCCCCAGCATTTT. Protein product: CATRDRGNNQPQHF.